This T cell receptor (beta chain) was recovered during a study of vaccination effects on CD4 cells after COVID-19. V dropped 4 bases and J dropped 0 bases, with 11 bases sitting between them. The CDR3 spans 15 residues. Germline loops: CDR1 SGHDT, CDR2 YYEEEE. Notes on the study in general: Marked contraction was observed in infection-induced and vaccine-induced clones late after vaccination. Missing from the study were early post-infection timepoints, and its convalescent patients were few.

For this clone: As yet, its antigen is unknown.

TCRdb keeps only in-frame clones here, not all; method: immunoSEQ multiplex PCR. The profile shows 55,000 to 70,000 clones, roughly 76% of them singletons. The ViraFEST assay expanded antigen-specific CD4+ T cells with viral peptide pools before sequencing. Culture lasted 10 days before CD4+ T cell isolation. PBMC were cultured at around 1.9 million per well with roughly 10 IU/ml IL-2 and 7.5 to 10 ug/ml peptides. The source of this sequence is a human donor who received a COVID-19 vaccine. This chain connects TRBV5-6 to TRBJ2-1, with a weak D call TRBD1 (7 bases). The sample here was CD4+ T cells from PBMCs cultured with HCoV-229E spike peptides, taken before COVID-19 vaccination. The CDR3 coding sequence is TGTGCCAGCAGCCGGGGGACAGTCTCCTACAATGAGCAGTTCTTC. Amino acid sequence: CASSRGTVSYNEQFF.